This passage covers 15 T cell receptor beta chains from one sample sequenced in a study of blood T cell repertoires in COVID-19. Measured with immunoSEQ multiplex PCR; TCRdb has only the in-frame clones, and not every one. The sample consists of fewer than 90,000 clones, roughly 80% of them appearing once. Sequencing was done on a sample of peripheral blood. These receptors all stem from a man in his sixties or seventies with COVID-19, enrolled during active disease.

The rearrangement links TRBV28 to TRBJ2-5, with 8 nucleotides matching TRBD2. CDR1 and CDR2 from the germline V gene are MDHEN and SYDVKM. Losses at the gene ends were 3 bases for V and 7 bases for J; bases not matched to a gene: 19. The CDR3 length is 18 residues. The CDR3 protein is CASSLHNRVAGSHATQYF. CDR3 sequence (DNA): TGTGCCAGCAGTTTGCACAACAGGGTAGCGGGGTCCCATGCGACCCAGTACTTC.

The chain has TRBV5-1 and TRBJ1-2, with D maybe TRBD1 (5 bases). This CDR3 is 11 amino acids long. Trimming cost V 7 bases and J 8 bases, with 12 bases left between them. Germline CDR1 reads SGHRS; CDR2 reads YFSETQ. CDR3 DNA sequence: TGCGCCAGCGGCGGGGCCGGCGGCTACACCTTC. Protein product: CASGGAGGYTF.

The chain couples TRBV6-6 to TRBJ1-3; D possibly corresponds to TRBD1 (5 bases). Trimming removed 4 bases from V and 9 bases from J, with 10 bases in between. The CDR3 consists of 12 residues. Germline assignment: CDR1 MNHNY and CDR2 SVGAGI (reference sequence). CDR3 sequence reads: CASSWQGSTIYF. The DNA of the CDR3 is TGTGCCAGCAGTTGGCAGGGTAGCACCATATATTTT.

The genes are TRBV6-2 or TRBV6-3 and TRBJ1-6; D is perhaps TRBD1 (6 bases). Germline assignment: CDR1 MNHEY and CDR2 SVGEGT. V lost 6 bases to trimming and J lost 10 bases, with 19 bases between them. This CDR3 has 15 amino acids. This CDR3 reads CASSRNLGGSSPLHF. As DNA, the CDR3 is TGTGCCAGCAGCCGAAATCTAGGGGGAAGCTCACCCCTCCACTTT.

V usage is TRBV11-1 and J usage is TRBJ2-7, with 7 nucleotides matching TRBD1. CDR1 is SGHAT, CDR2 FQDESV, per germline (reference sequence). The ends lost 1 base at V and 4 bases at J; junction bases unmatched: 4. The CDR3 contains 14 residues. The CDR3 DNA reads TGTGCCAGCAGCTTAGGGACAGGTTCGTACGAGCAGTACTTC. Its protein product is CASSLGTGSYEQYF.

The chain links TRBV28 to TRBJ1-6; 7 nucleotides line up with TRBD1. J gave up 4 bases and V 3 bases, and 9 bases lay outside the gene matches. CDR1 and CDR2 from the germline V gene are MDHEN and SYDVKM. The CDR3 has 17 amino acids. CDR3 coding DNA: TGTGCCAGCAGTTTTGGGAAGGGGGCCCATTATAATTCACCCCTCCACTTT. Translated: CASSFGKGAHYNSPLHF.

This chain uses TRBV10-2 with TRBJ2-3; TRBD2 matches 7 bases. With 7 bases clipped from V and 6 bases from J, the junction kept 13 bases outside the gene matches. The CDR3 sequence is 15 residues long. CDR1 WSHSY and CDR2 SAAADI come from the germline V gene. CDR3 bases: TGCGCCAGCAACCCAGCGGGGCAGAGGGTTGATACGCAGTATTTT. Amino acid sequence: CASNPAGQRVDTQYF.

This rearrangement joins TRBV7-2 to TRBJ1-1; 7 nucleotides agree with TRBD1. This CDR3 has 15 residues. V gave up 5 bases and J gave up 4 bases; unmatched junction bases: 10. Germline V gene lookup returns CDR1 SGHTA and CDR2 FQGNSA. CDR3 region: CASSRYRGVATEAFF. DNA of the CDR3: TGTGCCAGCAGCCGTTACAGGGGAGTCGCCACTGAAGCTTTCTTT.

The chain is built from TRBV5-6 and TRBJ2-4; TRBD1 is a possible D gene (6 bases). V was clipped by 0 bases and J by 9 bases, with 13 bases between them. Germline CDR1 is SGHDT and CDR2 is YYEEEE. The CDR3 contains 14 residues. The CDR3 loop reads CASSLEGSRGIQYF. CDR3 bases: TGTGCCAGCAGCTTGGAGGGCTCCAGGGGCATTCAGTACTTC.

The chain couples TRBV4-2 to TRBJ2-3; 13 bases align to TRBD2. Germline CDR1 reads LGHNA; CDR2 reads YNFKEQ. The CDR3 loop spans 21 amino acids. V lost 4 bases to trimming and J lost 1 base; unmatched junction nucleotides: 17. CDR3 loop: CASSPGTSGISVMFGTDTQYF. CDR3 coding DNA: TGTGCCAGCAGCCCCGGGACTAGCGGGATCTCGGTAATGTTCGGCACAGATACGCAGTATTTT.

The J gene is TRBJ1-2, the V gene TRBV19, with 8 bases aligning to TRBD1. This CDR3 spans 16 amino acids. Germline CDR1 and CDR2: LNHDA and SQIVND (reference sequence). J was trimmed by 1 base and V by 4 bases; bases with no gene match: 8. The CDR3 sequence is CASSTDRVIGNYGYTF. CDR3 coding DNA: TGTGCCAGTAGTACGGACAGGGTAATTGGTAACTATGGCTACACCTTC. The whole variable domain, remainder taken from reference TRBV19 and TRBJ1-2, is DGGITQSPKYLFRKEGQNVTLSCEQNLNHDAMYWYRQDPGQGLRLIYYSQIVNDFQKGDIAEGYSVSREKKESFPLTVTSAQKNPTAFYLCASSTDRVIGNYGYTFGSGTRLTVV.

This clone was counted at least ten times. The rearrangement joins TRBV7-9 to TRBJ1-1, with D perhaps matching TRBD1 (6 bases). From germline, CDR1 is SEHNR and CDR2 FQNEAQ (reference sequence). V lost 5 bases to trimming and J lost 3 bases, with 10 bases between them. This CDR3 is built from 13 residues. The CDR3, as DNA: TGTGCCAGCAGCCCAGGACAGCACACTGAAGCTTTCTTT. Translating it yields CASSPGQHTEAFF.

J is TRBJ2-7 and V is TRBV5-4, with D possibly matching TRBD1 (6 bases). The CDR3 covers 15 residues. Germline V gene lookup returns CDR1 SGHNT and CDR2 YYREEE (reference sequence). Between the trimmed V and J ends, which lost 4 bases and 2 bases, there was a span of 16 bases. DNA for the CDR3: TGTGCCAGCAGCCTACAGGGTCCCAAGGCCTACGAGCAGTACTTC. This encodes CASSLQGPKAYEQYF.

Of note for this clone: Other DNA sequences of this sample code for an identical CDR3. V usage is TRBV7-3 and J usage is TRBJ2-2; D possibly corresponds to TRBD2 (5 bases). The CDR3 has 14 amino acids. Trimming took 5 bases from V and 6 from J, leaving 13 bases between them. The germline V gene encodes CDR1 SGHTA and CDR2 FQGTGA. For the CDR3, the DNA is TGTGCCAGCAGCCCCGCGGGTGGGGCCGGGGAGCTGTTTTTT. Translating gives CASSPAGGAGELFF. Variable domain in full (rest from reference TRBV7-3 and TRBJ2-2): GAGVSQTPSNKVTEKGKYVELRCDPISGHTALYWYRQSLGQGPEFLIYFQGTGAADDSGLPNDRFFAVRPEGSVSTLKIQRTERGDSAVYLCASSPAGGAGELFFGEGSRLTVL.

The chain employs TRBV29-1 and TRBJ1-3; D uncertain. Germline CDR1 and CDR2: SQVTM and ANQGSEA. The CDR3 totals 13 residues. The ends were cut back, 2 bases at V and 8 bases at J, with 13 bases in the middle. This CDR3 is CSVELVRSDTIYF. In DNA form, the CDR3 reads TGCAGCGTTGAATTAGTCAGGTCGGACACCATATATTTT. Full variable domain (rest looked up from reference TRBV29-1 and TRBJ1-3): SAVISQKPSRDICQRGTSLTIQCQVDSQVTMMFWYRQQPGQSLTLIATANQGSEATYESGFVIDKFPISRPNLTFSTLTVSNMSPEDSSIYLCSVELVRSDTIYFGEGSWLTVV.